These 24 T cell receptor beta chains were sequenced from one sample in a study of breast tumors, draining lymph nodes, adjacent tissues. TCRdb recomputed calls from the multiplex PCR reads with MiXCR, one row per CDR3 protein. The data show under 150,000 distinct CDR3 sequences, roughly 20% seen once. Axillary draining lymph nodes of breast cancer patients supplied the node samples. Sequenced material: axillary lymph node tissue. These receptors were collected from a female donor with breast cancer. Some clones in this sample may be carry-over from other donors' samples.

This clonotype occurred many times. This chain links TRBV11-2 with TRBJ2-5; 9 bases agree with TRBD2. This CDR3 is 14 amino acids long. The germline gives CDR1 SGHAT, CDR2 FQNNGV. With V trimmed by 5 bases and J by 5 bases, 6 bases remained unmatched. The CDR3 sequence: CASSIAGAWETQYF. The CDR3 coding sequence is TGTGCCAGCAGCATAGCGGGAGCTTGGGAGACCCAGTACTTC.

This clonotype was seen repeatedly, ten times or more. The V gene is TRBV5-1, the J gene TRBJ2-2, with 8 bases fitting TRBD2. CDR1 SGHRS and CDR2 YFSETQ come from the germline V gene. The CDR3 is made up of 14 amino acids. The J segment lost 5 bases and the V segment lost 4 bases, leaving 4 bases of the junction unmatched. The CDR3 reads CASSGLAGTGELFF. The CDR3 region has the DNA TGCGCCAGCAGCGGACTAGCAGGTACCGGGGAGCTGTTTTTT.

In its sample, this clonotype was seen many times. This chain connects TRBV30 to TRBJ2-7; 10 bases line up with TRBD1. The V gene's germline CDR1 is GTSNPN and CDR2 SVGIG (reference sequence). The CDR3 consists of 14 residues. Trimming cost V 5 bases and J 6 bases; bases outside gene matches: 10. The DNA for the CDR3 is TGTGCCTGGGGACCCGGGACAGGGGCTCTCGAGCAGTACTTC. This encodes CAWGPGTGALEQYF.

The rearrangement uses TRBV20-1 and TRBJ2-7; D is possibly TRBD2 (6 bases). Germline CDR1 DFQATT, CDR2 SNEGSKA (reference sequence). Trimming took 1 base from V and 0 from J, leaving 10 bases between them. The CDR3 runs to 14 residues. As DNA, the CDR3 is TGCAGTGCTAGAGCATTAGCGGCCTCCTACGAGCAGTACTTC. It translates to CSARALAASYEQYF.

In this sample, this clonotype turned up many times. V is TRBV5-1 and J is TRBJ2-5; the match to TRBD2 covers 13 bases. With 4 bases clipped from V and 5 bases from J, the junction kept 8 bases outside the gene matches. Looked up from germline, CDR1 is SGHRS and CDR2 is YFSETQ. The CDR3 contains 16 residues. The CDR3 sequence is CASSLRTSGSRETQYF. The DNA of the CDR3 is TGCGCCAGCAGCCTCCGGACTAGCGGGAGTCGGGAGACCCAGTACTTC.

This clonotype was detected ten times or more. The chain recombines TRBV5-6 with TRBJ2-7; D unclear. The V end lost 2 bases, the J end lost 6 bases, and 6 bases lay between the germline ends. The length of the CDR3 is 11 residues. The germline CDR1 and CDR2 sequences are SGHDT and YYEEEE. The CDR3 coding sequence is TGTGCCAGCAGCTTCCGCGGCGAGCAGTACTTC. Translated: CASSFRGEQYF.

With regard to this clonotype: A read error may be the cause here, since a much bigger clone is one base away. The chain combines TRBV18 with TRBJ2-7; the D is unclear. CDR1 is KGHSH, CDR2 LQKENI, per germline. CDR3 size: 17 residues. CDR3 amino acids: CASSPSVGDTSSYAQYF. In DNA, the CDR3 is TGTGCCAGCTCACCATCTGTAGGAGACACGAGCTCCTACGCGCAGTACTTC.

This chain connects TRBV5-8 to TRBJ2-1; TRBD2 matches 9 bases. V lost 0 bases and J lost 10; bases outside the gene matches: 5. The CDR3 contains 14 residues. Germline CDR1 is SGHTS and CDR2 is YDEGEE. The CDR3 DNA reads TGTGCCAGCAGCTTGGGTAGCGGGAGACGGGAGCAGTTCTTC. Amino acids: CASSLGSGRREQFF.

This clonotype was recorded a few times. The chain joins TRBV6-1 to TRBJ1-2, with 8 bases aligning to TRBD1. V was pared by 8 bases and J by 2 bases, with 4 bases of the junction left unmatched. This CDR3 comprises 13 residues. Germline loops: CDR1 MNHNS, CDR2 SASEGT. The CDR3 here is CASGTGLNYGYTF. Written as DNA, the CDR3 is TGTGCCAGCGGGACAGGCCTAAACTATGGCTACACCTTC.

There are many counts of this clonotype. The chain recombines TRBV30 with TRBJ1-2; 10 positions match TRBD1. Germline-derived CDR1 and CDR2 are GTSNPN and SVGIG (reference sequence). The CDR3 loop spans 14 amino acids. V lost 2 bases to trimming and J lost 3 bases; unmatched junction nucleotides: 3. The CDR3 here is CAWSSGQGDYGYTF. As DNA, the CDR3 is TGTGCCTGGAGTTCAGGACAGGGGGACTATGGCTACACCTTC.

As concerns this clonotype: This may stem from a read error, because a much larger clone lies one nucleotide away. The rearrangement uses TRBV5-5 and TRBJ2-2; tentative D call: TRBD2 (5 bases). CDR1 and CDR2 (germline): SGHKS, YYEKEE (reference sequence). The CDR3 runs to 16 residues. CDR3 in DNA: TGTGCCAGCAGCTTGGCGGTGGCAGTAAACACCGGGGAGCTGGTTTTT. This encodes CASSLAVAVNTGELVF.

This clonotype was counted many times. V gene TRBV5-1 combines with J gene TRBJ2-5, with D tentatively TRBD1 or TRBD2 (5 bases each). Per the germline V gene, CDR1 is SGHRS and CDR2 is YFSETQ. Trimming shortened V by 4 bases and J by 5 bases, and 12 bases separated the two germline ends. The CDR3 covers 13 residues. The CDR3 region is CASSQGPGETQYF. CDR3 nucleotides: TGCGCCAGCAGCCAGGGACCTGGGGAGACCCAGTACTTC.

In this sample, this clonotype turned up a few times. The chain has TRBV28 and TRBJ2-2; perhaps TRBD1 as D (5 bases). The CDR3 runs to 12 residues. Germline CDR1 is MDHEN and CDR2 is SYDVKM. Trimming stripped 6 bases from V and 6 bases from J, with 8 bases between. The CDR3 sequence: CASRKQAGELFF. The DNA of the CDR3 is TGTGCCAGCAGGAAACAGGCCGGGGAGCTGTTTTTT. Full variable domain (missing parts from reference TRBV28 and TRBJ2-2): DVKVTQSSRYLVKRTGEKVFLECVQDMDHENMFWYRQDPGLGLRLIYFSYDVKMKEKGDIPEGYSVSREKKERFSLILESASTNQTSMYLCASRKQAGELFFGEGSRLTVL.

This clonotype was observed many times. The chain employs TRBV6-1 and TRBJ2-7; D not resolved. With 5 bases removed from V and 2 bases from J, the gap between germline ends came to 16 bases. CDR3 length equals 15 residues. Germline CDR1 is MNHNS and CDR2 is SASEGT. CDR3 DNA: TGTGCCAGCAGTCTACAGTCGGCGACCCCCTACGAGCAGTACTTC. Translated: CASSLQSATPYEQYF.

This clonotype appeared many times. The chain uses TRBV5-1 and TRBJ2-7, with TRBD2 identical over 9 bases. The CDR3 sequence is 16 residues long. Per the germline V gene, CDR1 is SGHRS and CDR2 is YFSETQ. The V segment lost 4 bases and the J segment 5 bases; nucleotides outside the gene matches: 13. In DNA form, the CDR3 reads TGCGCCAGCAGCGGGGGAGGAGTAGCGGGAGACAACGAGCAGTACTTC. Translating it yields CASSGGGVAGDNEQYF.

In the case of this clonotype: A read error may explain this, as a much larger clone is one base away. It is likely a read error, because the conserved phenylalanine at the end of the CDR3 is missing. This chain connects TRBV6-6 to TRBJ1-3; the match to TRBD1 covers 7 bases. This CDR3 contains 14 residues. V shed 2 bases, J shed 2 bases, and the junction held 0 bases outside the gene matches. In germline, CDR1 is MNHNY, CDR2 SVGAGI (reference sequence). CDR3 sequence reads: CASSYTGAGNTIYS. The CDR3 DNA reads TGTGCCAGCAGTTACACAGGGGCTGGAAACACCATATATTCT.

This clonotype was observed at least ten times. The rearrangement uses TRBV9 and TRBJ2-3; D possibly matches TRBD1 or TRBD2 (5 bases each). Germline V gene lookup returns CDR1 SGDLS and CDR2 YYNGEE. This CDR3 spans 15 amino acids. Trimming took 4 bases from V and 0 from J, leaving 12 bases between them. The CDR3 DNA reads as TGTGCCAGCAGCCACGGGACGGACAGCACAGATACGCAGTATTTT. This gives the protein CASSHGTDSTDTQYF.

This clonotype was seen repeatedly, ten times or more. The chain is built from TRBV4-2 and TRBJ2-7; maybe TRBD2 (6 bases). Trimming pared 1 base from V and 2 bases from J, leaving 18 bases between. The CDR3 length is 17 residues. Germline V gene data show CDR1 as LGHNA and CDR2 as YNFKEQ. The CDR3 reads CASSQGPAGQGAYEQYF. As DNA, the CDR3 is TGTGCCAGCAGCCAAGGTCCAGCGGGTCAGGGTGCCTACGAGCAGTACTTC.

This clonotype was seen ten or more times. The V call is TRBV5-1, the J call TRBJ2-7; D is perhaps TRBD2 (6 bases). Germline loops: CDR1 SGHRS, CDR2 YFSETQ. V gave up 0 bases and J gave up 2 bases, with 9 bases separating them. The CDR3 is 14 residues long. In DNA, the CDR3 is TGCGCCAGCAGCTTGGCAGGCGGGGCCTACGAGCAGTACTTC. This gives the protein CASSLAGGAYEQYF. Drawing the rest from reference TRBV5-1 and TRBJ2-7, the complete variable domain is KAGVTQTPRYLIKTRGQQVTLSCSPISGHRSVSWYQQTPGQGLQFLFEYFSETQRNKGNFPGRFSGRQFSNSRSEMNVSTLELGDSALYLCASSLAGGAYEQYFGPGTRLTVT.

This clonotype was picked up one time. V and J are TRBV2 and TRBJ1-2, with 9 bases lining up with TRBD1. V trimming: 5 bases; J trimming: 4 bases; junction bases outside the gene matches: 32. There are 23 residues in the CDR3. From germline, CDR1 is SNHLY and CDR2 FYNNEI. The CDR3 DNA reads TGTGCCAGCAGTAGACAGGGGGGACATCAGCCCCAGCATTATGGTGATGGGGGCTATGGCTACACCTTC. It codes for CASSRQGGHQPQHYGDGGYGYTF.

This clonotype was seen many times. The chain has TRBV7-3 and TRBJ2-1, with D tentatively TRBD2 (6 bases). Trimming removed 6 bases at V and 12 bases at J, with 21 bases between. Germline V gene sequence: CDR1 SGHTA, CDR2 FQGTGA. The CDR3 totals 14 residues. The chain's CDR3 is CASSPRAGGPMQFF. DNA for the CDR3: TGTGCCAGCAGTCCTCGAGCGGGTGGGCCAATGCAGTTCTTC.

This clonotype was observed many times. This chain connects TRBV6-4 to TRBJ2-2, with TRBD2 matching over 9 bases. Germline V gives CDR1 MRHNA, CDR2 SNTAGT. V was clipped by 3 bases and J by 8 bases; unmatched bases: 4. The length of the CDR3 is 14 residues. CDR3 residues: CASSEISGRGELFF. The CDR3 DNA reads as TGTGCCAGCAGTGAGATTAGCGGGAGAGGGGAGCTGTTTTTT.

This clonotype occurred many times. The chain employs TRBV20-1 and TRBJ2-7; TRBD2 matches at 9 bases. The germline V gene has CDR1 DFQATT and CDR2 SNEGSKA (reference sequence). CDR3 length: 16 residues. With 5 bases clipped from V and 2 bases from J, the junction kept 13 bases outside the gene matches. The CDR3 sequence: CSAFYPASGKPYEQYF. The CDR3 nucleotides are TGCAGTGCTTTCTACCCGGCTAGCGGGAAACCCTACGAGCAGTACTTC.

This clonotype was seen ten or more times. The chain employs TRBV6-6 and TRBJ1-6, with 7 bases fitting TRBD1. This CDR3 spans 14 amino acids. Germline trimming cut 4 bases from V and 8 bases from J; bases unmatched to any gene: 5. Germline V lookup: CDR1 MNHNY, CDR2 SVGAGI (reference sequence). The CDR3 coding sequence is TGTGCCAGCAGTTCAAGACAGGGTGATTCACCCCTCCACTTT. Protein: CASSSRQGDSPLHF.